Following are 23 T cell receptor beta chains from one sample sequenced in a study of blood T cell repertoires in COVID-19. Data came from immunoSEQ multiplex PCR; TCRdb stores just in-frame clones and leaves some out. Counted here are 310,000 or so clones, approximately 90% occurring once; the ten biggest clones make up roughly 4%. The sample comprised peripheral blood. These receptors were obtained from a woman aged 45-65 years with active or convalescent COVID-19.

V gene TRBV28 combines with J gene TRBJ2-7; 9 nucleotides agree with TRBD1. The germline V gene has CDR1 MDHEN and CDR2 SYDVKM. After removal of 3 bases from V and 6 bases from J, the junction contained 9 bases not matched to a gene. This CDR3 is built from 15 residues. CDR3 in amino acids: CASSFLQGQGGEQYF. The CDR3 DNA follows: TGTGCCAGCAGTTTTCTACAGGGACAGGGAGGCGAGCAGTACTTC.

The genes are TRBV6-5 and TRBJ1-1; TRBD1 matches at 9 bases. Germline trimming cut 5 bases from V and 7 bases from J; bases unmatched to any gene: 5. CDR3 length equals 13 residues. Germline lookup yields CDR1 MNHEY and CDR2 SVGAGI. CDR3 sequence (DNA): TGTGCCAGCAGTCTCCGACAGGGGGATGAAGCTTTCTTT. It specifies CASSLRQGDEAFF.

CDR3 residues: CAWSLSGGRGTQYF. The CDR3 nucleotides are TGTGCCTGGAGTCTATCAGGGGGGCGCGGTACGCAGTATTTT. The chain uses TRBV30 and TRBJ2-3, with a possible D match to TRBD1 (7 bases). V was clipped by 2 bases and J by 8 bases, with 17 bases between them. The CDR3 is 14 residues long. Germline V CDR1 and CDR2: GTSNPN, SVGIG (reference sequence). Variable domain in full (rest from reference TRBV30 and TRBJ2-3): SQTIHQWPATLVQPVGSPLSLECTVEGTSNPNLYWYRQAAGRGLQLLFYSVGIGQISSEVPQNLSASRPQDRQFILSSKKLLLSDSGFYLCAWSLSGGRGTQYFGPGTRLTVL.

The V and J genes are TRBV6-5 and TRBJ2-2; a possible D gene is TRBD1 (6 bases). This CDR3 has 13 residues. CDR1 is MNHEY, CDR2 SVGAGI, per germline. Between the trimmed V and J ends, which lost 6 bases and 6 bases, there was a span of 11 bases. The CDR3 bases are TGTGCCAGCAGAAAAGGACAGCCCGGGGAGCTGTTTTTT. Translation gives CASRKGQPGELFF.

The genes are TRBV7-9 and TRBJ2-1; D is ambiguous. The CDR3 extends over 14 amino acids. V lost 3 bases and J lost 1, with 7 bases in between. The germline CDR1 and CDR2 sequences are SEHNR and FQNEAQ (reference sequence). In nucleotides, the CDR3 is TGTGCCAGCAGCTTTGCAGGTTCCTACAATGAGCAGTTCTTC. As protein: CASSFAGSYNEQFF.

V usage is TRBV5-5 and J usage is TRBJ1-1; 7 bases are a match to TRBD1. The CDR3 totals 15 residues. The V gene's germline CDR1 is SGHKS and CDR2 YYEKEE (reference sequence). Unmatched junction bases numbered 13, after V lost 6 bases and J lost 5 bases. Written as DNA, the CDR3 is TGTGCCAGCACCCCTTATGGGCAACAGGGGACTGAAGCTTTCTTT. Translation: CASTPYGQQGTEAFF. Complete variable domain (other parts from reference TRBV5-5 and TRBJ1-1): DAGVTQSPTHLIKTRGQQVTLRCSPISGHKSVSWYQQVLGQGPQFIFQYYEKEERGRGNFPDRFSARQFPNYSSELNVNALLLGDSALYLCASTPYGQQGTEAFFGQGTRLTVV.

This clone occurred once. The chain uses TRBV6-5 and TRBJ2-1, with D possibly TRBD2 on 5 matching bases. Looked up from germline, CDR1 is MNHEY and CDR2 is SVGAGI. V was shortened by 5 bases and J by 8 bases, with 19 bases between the two germline ends. This CDR3 is built from 15 residues. CDR3 sequence: CASSPTGIPGDEQFF. DNA of the CDR3: TGTGCCAGCAGTCCTACCGGGATACCAGGCGATGAGCAGTTCTTC.

This chain uses TRBV7-8 with TRBJ1-1; a weak D match, TRBD1 (5 bases). CDR3 size: 15 residues. With 5 bases removed from V and 0 bases from J, the gap between germline ends came to 13 bases. Germline V gene data show CDR1 as SGHVS and CDR2 as FQNEAQ. The CDR3 region is CASSLGGMVNTEAFF. The DNA of the CDR3 is TGTGCCAGCAGCCTGGGGGGAATGGTGAACACTGAAGCTTTCTTT.

This rearrangement joins TRBV12-3 or TRBV12-4 to TRBJ1-3; no definite D call. The CDR3 extends over 13 amino acids. The V gene lost 4 bases and the J gene lost 6 bases, with 10 bases spanning the gap. The CDR3 here is CASSWSGLNTIYF. In DNA, the CDR3 is TGTGCCAGCAGTTGGTCAGGCCTAAACACCATATATTTT.

CDR3 loop: CASSPKRQGTDTQYF. The DNA for the CDR3 is TGTGCCAGCAGCCCTAAACGACAGGGCACAGATACGCAGTATTTT. The chain combines TRBV7-2 with TRBJ2-3, with D perhaps TRBD1 (6 bases). The CDR3 is 15 residues long. CDR1 SGHTA and CDR2 FQGNSA come from the germline V gene. With 5 bases removed from V and 1 base from J, the gap between germline ends came to 13 bases.

Here the CDR3 DNA reads TGTGCCAGCAGCCCTACACAAGGGGTCAGCACTGAAGCTTTCTTT. Its protein is CASSPTQGVSTEAFF. J is TRBJ1-1 and V is TRBV4-2; D perhaps matches TRBD1 (5 bases). The ends were cut back, 4 bases at V and 4 bases at J, with 16 bases in the middle. In germline, CDR1 is LGHNA, CDR2 YNFKEQ. The CDR3 runs to 15 residues.

The chain couples TRBV28 to TRBJ2-7; 9 bases agree with TRBD1. Germline lookup yields CDR1 MDHEN and CDR2 SYDVKM. The ends lost 6 bases at V and 5 bases at J; junction bases unmatched: 8. The length of the CDR3 is 14 residues. CDR3 in DNA: TGTGCCAGCAGACGCCGGGACAGGGACCACGAGCAGTACTTC. It translates to CASRRRDRDHEQYF.

There are a few counts of this clone. This chain connects TRBV7-8 to TRBJ1-3, with D perhaps TRBD1 (5 bases). The germline V gene has CDR1 SGHVS and CDR2 FQNEAQ. V dropped 1 base and J dropped 0 bases, with 16 bases sitting between them. The CDR3 extends over 18 amino acids. The CDR3 sequence: CASSLGGGASSSGNTIYF. In DNA, the CDR3 is TGTGCCAGCAGCTTAGGCGGTGGGGCCTCCAGCTCTGGAAACACCATATATTTT. Full variable domain (remainder filled in from reference TRBV7-8 and TRBJ1-3): GAGVSQSPRYKVAKRGQDVALRCDPISGHVSLFWYQQALGQGPEFLTYFQNEAQLDKSGLPSDRFFAERPEGSVSTLKIQRTQQEDSAVYLCASSLGGGASSSGNTIYFGEGSWLTVV.

The chain has TRBV4-3 and TRBJ2-7; TRBD2 matches at 7 bases. The CDR3 sequence is 13 residues long. V gave up 4 bases and J gave up 6 bases; unmatched junction bases: 6. Germline CDR1 and CDR2: LGHNA and YSLEER. The CDR3 protein is CASSPRGDFEQYF. CDR3 sequence (DNA): TGCGCCAGCAGCCCCCGGGGGGATTTCGAGCAGTACTTC.

The chain recombines TRBV4-1 with TRBJ2-1; TRBD2 aligns across 12 bases. This CDR3 has 14 amino acids. The J segment lost 8 bases and the V segment lost 4 bases, leaving 3 bases of the junction unmatched. Looked up from germline, CDR1 is MGHRA and CDR2 is YSYEKL. This chain's CDR3 is CASSPGLAGYEQFF. Written as DNA, the CDR3 is TGCGCCAGCAGCCCTGGACTAGCGGGGTATGAGCAGTTCTTC.

The V gene is TRBV4-1, the J gene TRBJ1-2, with D hard to call. V lost 2 bases to trimming and J lost 2 bases, with 6 bases between them. Germline loops: CDR1 MGHRA, CDR2 YSYEKL. The CDR3 contains 13 residues. As DNA, the CDR3 is TGCGCCAGCAGCCAACCAGGAAACTATGGCTACACCTTC. Its translation: CASSQPGNYGYTF.

This sequence joins TRBV19 and TRBJ2-2; D unclear. The CDR3 has 15 amino acids. Germline V gives CDR1 LNHDA, CDR2 SQIVND (reference sequence). Trimming stripped 9 bases from V and 3 bases from J, with 17 bases between. Here the CDR3 reads CASQAPGLYTGELFF. CDR3 bases: TGTGCCAGCCAGGCGCCCGGCCTATACACCGGGGAGCTGTTTTTT.

This sequence joins TRBV2 and TRBJ1-1; TRBD1 matches at 7 bases. V was clipped by 2 bases and J by 3 bases; unmatched bases: 6. From germline, CDR1 is SNHLY and CDR2 FYNNEI. The CDR3 sequence is 15 residues long. The DNA of the CDR3 is TGTGCCAGCAGTGAACAGGGGGTCGAGCACACTGAAGCTTTCTTT. Translation gives CASSEQGVEHTEAFF.

This rearrangement joins TRBV3-1 (or the pseudogene TRBV3-2) to TRBJ1-3; D is possibly TRBD1 (5 bases). From germline, CDR1 is LGHDT and CDR2 YNNKEL (reference sequence). The CDR3 extends over 14 amino acids. V was clipped by 3 bases and J by 0 bases, with 6 bases between them. CDR3 sequence: CASSQGHSGNTIYF. CDR3 nucleotides: TGTGCCAGCAGCCAGGGGCACTCTGGAAACACCATATATTTT.

V gene TRBV23-1 combines with J gene TRBJ1-4, with D uncertain. TRBV23-1 is labeled an ORF, and its function is uncertain. This CDR3 comprises 17 residues. V shed 3 bases and J shed 8 bases, with 22 bases lying between them. The DNA for the CDR3 is TGCGCCAGCAGTCAGCTTTCCCGCAGGAGGGTTGGCGAAAAACTGTTTTTT. This codes for CASSQLSRRRVGEKLFF.

The chain uses TRBV15 and TRBJ2-5; D possibly corresponds to TRBD1 (5 bases). The V end lost 5 bases, the J end lost 2 bases, and 15 bases lay between the germline ends. CDR1 and CDR2 (germline): LNHNV, YYDKDF (reference sequence). The CDR3 totals 15 residues. DNA of the CDR3: TGTGCCACCAGCTTAAATTGGGGCTCACAAGAGACCCAGTACTTC. Protein: CATSLNWGSQETQYF.

This chain joins TRBV7-2 and TRBJ2-7; TRBD1 aligns across 8 bases. The germline CDR1 and CDR2 sequences are SGHTA and FQGNSA. This CDR3 has 16 amino acids. J gave up 0 bases and V 2 bases, and 6 bases lay outside the gene matches. Here the CDR3 reads CASSLSWDRTSYEQYF. For the CDR3, the DNA is TGTGCCAGCAGCTTAAGTTGGGACAGGACCTCCTACGAGCAGTACTTC.

The V and J genes are TRBV7-2 and TRBJ1-1, with D hard to call. The ends were cut back, 2 bases at V and 3 bases at J, with 10 bases in the middle. This CDR3 contains 14 residues. CDR1 and CDR2 from the germline V gene are SGHTA and FQGNSA. CDR3 coding DNA: TGTGCCAGCAGCTTAAGTCGCGATTACACTGAAGCTTTCTTT. Amino acid sequence: CASSLSRDYTEAFF. The full variable domain, rest sourced from reference TRBV7-2 and TRBJ1-1, is GAGVSQSPSNKVTEKGKDVELRCDPISGHTALYWYRQSLGQGLEFLIYFQGNSAPDKSGLPSDRFSAERTGGSVSTLTIQRTQQEDSAVYLCASSLSRDYTEAFFGQGTRLTVV.